This T cell receptor (beta chain) was sequenced during a study of blood T cell repertoires in COVID-19. Overall study: From the United States, Italy and Spain came samples of acute and convalescent COVID-19.

Generated by immunoSEQ multiplex PCR, the TCRdb table keeps only in-frame clones and is missing some. The profile shows approximately 150,000 clones, about 85% of them singletons. Losses at the gene ends were 2 bases for V and 7 bases for J; bases not matched to a gene: 9. Germline loops: CDR1 GTSNPN, CDR2 SVGIG (reference sequence). The CDR3 extends over 15 amino acids. Sequenced input: peripheral blood. The origin of this receptor is a man aged 35-49 years with acute or convalescent COVID-19. The chain recombines TRBV30 with TRBJ2-1; TRBD2 matches 9 bases. DNA for the CDR3: TGTGCCTGGAGTCTCCTAGCGGGGCGTCCTAATGAGCAGTTCTTC. Translation: CAWSLLAGRPNEQFF.